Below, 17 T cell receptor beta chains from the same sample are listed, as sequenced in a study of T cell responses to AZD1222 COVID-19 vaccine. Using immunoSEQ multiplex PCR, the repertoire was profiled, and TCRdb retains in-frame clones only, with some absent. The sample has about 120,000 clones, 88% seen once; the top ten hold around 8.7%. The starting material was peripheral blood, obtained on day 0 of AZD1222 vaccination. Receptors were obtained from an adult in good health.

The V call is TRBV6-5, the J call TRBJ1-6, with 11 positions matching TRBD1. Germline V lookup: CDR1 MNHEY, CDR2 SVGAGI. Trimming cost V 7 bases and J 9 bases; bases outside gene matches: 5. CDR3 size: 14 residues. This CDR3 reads CASTEDRGLSPLHF. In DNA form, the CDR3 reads TGTGCCAGCACCGAGGACAGGGGGCTTTCACCCCTCCACTTT.

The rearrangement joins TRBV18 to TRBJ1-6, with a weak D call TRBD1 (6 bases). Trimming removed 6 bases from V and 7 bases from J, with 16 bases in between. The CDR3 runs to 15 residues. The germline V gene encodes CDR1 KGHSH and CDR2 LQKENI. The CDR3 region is CASSMVQGPNSPLHF. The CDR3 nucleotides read TGTGCCAGCTCGATGGTACAGGGACCCAATTCACCCCTCCACTTT.

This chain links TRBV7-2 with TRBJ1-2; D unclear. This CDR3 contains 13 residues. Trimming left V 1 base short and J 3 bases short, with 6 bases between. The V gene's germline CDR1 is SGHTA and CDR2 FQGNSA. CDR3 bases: TGTGCCAGCAGCTTAGGAGTGGACTATGGCTACACCTTC. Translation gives CASSLGVDYGYTF.

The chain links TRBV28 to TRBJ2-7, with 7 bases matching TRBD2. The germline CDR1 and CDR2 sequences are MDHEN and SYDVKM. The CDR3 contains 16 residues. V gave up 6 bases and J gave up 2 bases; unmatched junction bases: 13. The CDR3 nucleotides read TGTGCCAGCAGCGCATGGGGACTAACGATCACCTACGAGCAGTACTTC. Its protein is CASSAWGLTITYEQYF.

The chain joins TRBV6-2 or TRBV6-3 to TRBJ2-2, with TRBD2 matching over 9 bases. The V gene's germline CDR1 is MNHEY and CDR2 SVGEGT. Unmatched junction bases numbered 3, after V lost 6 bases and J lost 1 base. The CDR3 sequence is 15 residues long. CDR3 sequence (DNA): TGTGCCAGCAGCAGACTAGCGGTGAACACCGGGGAGCTGTTTTTT. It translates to CASSRLAVNTGELFF.

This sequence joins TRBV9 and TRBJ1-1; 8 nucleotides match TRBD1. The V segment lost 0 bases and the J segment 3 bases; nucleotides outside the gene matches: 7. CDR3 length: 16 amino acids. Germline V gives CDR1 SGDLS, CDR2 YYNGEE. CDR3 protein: CASSVAATGAYTEAFF. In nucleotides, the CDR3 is TGTGCCAGCAGCGTAGCGGCGACAGGGGCGTACACTGAAGCTTTCTTT.

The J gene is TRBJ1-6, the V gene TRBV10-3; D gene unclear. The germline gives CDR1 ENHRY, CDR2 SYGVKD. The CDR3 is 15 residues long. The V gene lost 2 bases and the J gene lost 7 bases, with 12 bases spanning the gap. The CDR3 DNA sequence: TGTGCCATCAGTGAGGGAGAGGTGGGGAATTCACCCCTCCACTTT. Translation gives CAISEGEVGNSPLHF.

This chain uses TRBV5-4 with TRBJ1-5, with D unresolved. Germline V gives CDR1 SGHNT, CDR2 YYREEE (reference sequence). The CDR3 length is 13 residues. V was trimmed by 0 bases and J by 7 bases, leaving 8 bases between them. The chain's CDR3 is CASSLGSGQPQHF. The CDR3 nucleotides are TGTGCCAGCAGCTTGGGGAGTGGACAGCCCCAGCATTTT.

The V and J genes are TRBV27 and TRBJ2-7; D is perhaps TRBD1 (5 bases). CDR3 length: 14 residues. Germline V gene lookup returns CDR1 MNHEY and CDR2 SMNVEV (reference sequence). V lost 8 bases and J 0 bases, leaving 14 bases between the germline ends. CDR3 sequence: CASCPQGSSYEQYF. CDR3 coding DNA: TGTGCCAGCTGCCCTCAGGGAAGCTCCTACGAGCAGTACTTC.

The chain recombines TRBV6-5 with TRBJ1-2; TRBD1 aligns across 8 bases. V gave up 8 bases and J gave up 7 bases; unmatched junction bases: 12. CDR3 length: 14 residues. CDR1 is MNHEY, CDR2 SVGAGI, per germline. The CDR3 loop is CASSTQDRVVGYTF. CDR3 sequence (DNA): TGTGCCAGCTCAACCCAGGACAGGGTTGTTGGCTACACCTTC.

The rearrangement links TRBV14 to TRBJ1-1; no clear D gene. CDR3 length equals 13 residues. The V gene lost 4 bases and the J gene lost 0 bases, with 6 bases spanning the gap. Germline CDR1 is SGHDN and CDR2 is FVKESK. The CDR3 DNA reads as TGTGCCAGCAGCCGAAATGTGAACACTGAAGCTTTCTTT. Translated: CASSRNVNTEAFF.

The CDR3 DNA sequence: TGTGCCAGTAGTACAGGGACAGGAGGAACTGAAGCTTTCTTT. Encoded protein: CASSTGTGGTEAFF. V usage is TRBV19 and J usage is TRBJ1-1; the match to TRBD1 covers 8 bases. Germline trimming cut 4 bases from V and 5 bases from J; bases unmatched to any gene: 6. This CDR3 comprises 14 residues. CDR1 and CDR2 (germline): LNHDA, SQIVND (reference sequence). Full variable domain (rest looked up from reference TRBV19 and TRBJ1-1): DGGITQSPKYLFRKEGQNVTLSCEQNLNHDAMYWYRQDPGQGLRLIYYSQIVNDFQKGDIAEGYSVSREKKESFPLTVTSAQKNPTAFYLCASSTGTGGTEAFFGQGTRLTVV.

As DNA, the CDR3 is TGTGCCAGCAGCACTTCAGGCTTCTCCTACAATGAGCAGTTCTTC. Protein sequence: CASSTSGFSYNEQFF. The V gene is TRBV9, the J gene TRBJ2-1; D is unclear. Germline CDR1 is SGDLS and CDR2 is YYNGEE. The V gene lost 4 bases and the J gene lost 0 bases, with 11 bases spanning the gap. The CDR3 has 15 amino acids.

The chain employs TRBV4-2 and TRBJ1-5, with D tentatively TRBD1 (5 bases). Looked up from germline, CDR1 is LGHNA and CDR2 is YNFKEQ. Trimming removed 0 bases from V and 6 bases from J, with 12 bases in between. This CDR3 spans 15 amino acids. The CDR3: CASSQDRSGTQPQHF. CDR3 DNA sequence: TGTGCCAGCAGCCAAGATCGGTCAGGGACTCAGCCCCAGCATTTT.

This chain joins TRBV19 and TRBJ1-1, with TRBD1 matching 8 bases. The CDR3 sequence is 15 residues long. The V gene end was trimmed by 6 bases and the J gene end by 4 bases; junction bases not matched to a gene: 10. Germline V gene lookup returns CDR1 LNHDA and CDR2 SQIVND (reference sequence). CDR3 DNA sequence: TGTGCCAGTAGCCTCGGACAGGGAAGGAGCACTGAAGCTTTCTTT. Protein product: CASSLGQGRSTEAFF.

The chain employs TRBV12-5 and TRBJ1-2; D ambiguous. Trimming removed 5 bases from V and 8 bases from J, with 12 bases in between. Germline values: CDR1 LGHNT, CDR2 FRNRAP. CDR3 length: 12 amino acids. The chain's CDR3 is CASGPQSGGYTF. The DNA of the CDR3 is TGTGCTAGTGGTCCGCAGTCGGGAGGCTACACCTTC.

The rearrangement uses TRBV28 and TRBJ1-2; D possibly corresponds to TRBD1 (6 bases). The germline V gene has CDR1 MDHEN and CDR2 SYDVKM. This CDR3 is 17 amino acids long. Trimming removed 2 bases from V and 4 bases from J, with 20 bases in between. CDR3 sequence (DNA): TGTGCCAGCAGTTTAGGGTCAGGGGCCCTTATTACCTATGGCTACACCTTC. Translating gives CASSLGSGALITYGYTF.